The clone carrying this T cell receptor beta chain occurred once. One junction end disagrees with the germline gene, perhaps due to a read error. The investigators amplified TCR beta CDR3 regions from RNA transcripts. The TCR CDR3 was amplified in a first-round RT-PCR using the HTBI primer set. TCRdb passed the multiplex PCR reads through MiXCR, listing each CDR3 protein once. The sample yields around 340,000 distinct CDR3 sequences, over 15% seen once. Germline assignment: CDR1 ENHRY and CDR2 SYGVKD. CDR3 size: 14 residues. Aged 18 to 65, the patients had hyperthyroidism that was newly diagnosed and had lasted under 2 months. This record belongs to a study of T cells in Graves' hyperthyroidism and ophthalmopathy.

The chain carries TRBV10-3 and TRBJ1-4, with TRBD1 as a possible D gene (6 bases). The sequenced sample consisted of blood. This TCR derives from a woman aged 45-65 years with Graves' hyperthyroidism. Here the CDR3 DNA reads TGTGCCATCAGTGAGGAACAGGGTGATGAAAGACTGTTTTTT. Translation gives CAISEEQGDERLFF.